These 30 T cell receptor beta chains originate from one sample sequenced in a study of blood T cell repertoires in COVID-19 (TCRdb year 2020). Receptor amplification or capture employed the immunoSEQ multiplex PCR assay. TCRdb's version of the immuneACCESS table is confined to in-frame rearrangements and falls short of the full clone set. An unresolved V gene accounts for under half of the shortfall where checked; the remainder is of unknown origin. Within this sample are about 160,000 clones, with 70% to 85% of them counted one time only. 20% to 25% of the sample goes to the ten largest clones. Sequenced sample: peripheral blood. The receptors were sampled from a woman of 80 years or more with acute or convalescent COVID-19.

The V gene is TRBV5-1, the J gene TRBJ2-3; 8 nucleotides line up with TRBD1. From germline, CDR1 is SGHRS and CDR2 YFSETQ. V lost 6 bases, J lost 3 bases, and 12 bases stayed unmatched. This CDR3 comprises 16 residues. As DNA, the CDR3 is TGCGCCAGCACCTTCGGAGGACAGGGCGGGACAGATACGCAGTATTTT. Its translation is CASTFGGQGGTDTQYF.

V is TRBV28 and J is TRBJ1-1, with no clear D. Germline assignment: CDR1 MDHEN and CDR2 SYDVKM. The V and J ends lost 7 bases and 1 base respectively, with 10 bases between them. The CDR3 runs 13 residues. The CDR3 DNA reads TGTGCCAGCACCTCTAACCAGAACACTGAAGCTTTCTTT. Translation: CASTSNQNTEAFF.

The chain recombines TRBV23-1 with TRBJ2-7; 11 nucleotides align to TRBD2. TRBV23-1 carries the ORF label, with uncertain function. The CDR3 is 15 residues long. Trimming at V came to 5 bases and at J to 7 bases, leaving 10 bases not matched to a gene. CDR3 amino acids: CASSIIAGGPDEQYF. The CDR3, as DNA: TGCGCCAGCAGTATAATAGCGGGAGGGCCTGATGAGCAGTACTTC.

The rearrangement joins TRBV6-6 to TRBJ2-7; 8 bases match TRBD2. Germline CDR1 MNHNY, CDR2 SVGAGI (reference sequence). The CDR3 runs to 13 residues. V lost 5 bases to trimming and J lost 4 bases; unmatched junction nucleotides: 4. CDR3 DNA: TGTGCCAGCAGTCCCCGGGAGGGGTACGAGCAGTACTTC. Encoded protein: CASSPREGYEQYF.

This clone has just one count. V gene TRBV5-5 combines with J gene TRBJ1-2; D remains unclear. CDR3 length equals 14 residues. In germline, CDR1 is SGHKS, CDR2 YYEKEE (reference sequence). With 4 bases removed from V and 2 bases from J, the gap between germline ends came to 12 bases. The CDR3 nucleotides read TGTGCCAGCAGCACCCTTAACGCGAACTATGGCTACACCTTC. It encodes CASSTLNANYGYTF.

This clone was detected ten times or more. The CDR3 reads CSVEEWAGANYGYTF. DNA for the CDR3: TGCAGCGTTGAAGAGTGGGCAGGGGCCAACTATGGCTACACCTTC. The chain joins TRBV29-1 to TRBJ1-2, with a weak D call TRBD1 (6 bases). CDR1 is SQVTM, CDR2 ANQGSEA, per germline. Between the trimmed V and J ends, which lost 0 bases and 2 bases, there was a span of 13 bases. This CDR3 contains 15 residues. The variable domain in full, with the rest retrieved from reference TRBV29-1 and TRBJ1-2, is SAVISQKPSRDICQRGTSLTIQCQVDSQVTMMFWYRQQPGQSLTLIATANQGSEATYESGFVIDKFPISRPNLTFSTLTVSNMSPEDSSIYLCSVEEWAGANYGYTFGSGTRLTVV.

CDR3 protein: CSASPNYEQYF. CDR3 coding DNA: TGCAGTGCTAGTCCCAATTACGAGCAGTACTTC. The chain joins TRBV20-1 to TRBJ2-7; D unclear. V lost 3 bases and J 4 bases, leaving 7 bases between the germline ends. The CDR3 extends over 11 amino acids. Per germline, CDR1 DFQATT and CDR2 SNEGSKA (reference sequence).

About this clone itself: The sample holds other DNA sequences that translate to the same CDR3. This sequence joins TRBV12-3 or TRBV12-4 and TRBJ2-3; D is ambiguous. This CDR3 spans 11 amino acids. Deletions cut 3 bases from V and 6 bases from J, with 4 bases between. The CDR3 sequence: CASSFADTQYF. CDR3 nucleotides: TGTGCCAGCAGTTTTGCGGATACGCAGTATTTT.

Concerning this clone: Mismatch with germline at one junction end may stem from a read error. V and J are TRBV7-9 and TRBJ2-3; TRBD2 matches 9 bases. The CDR3 has 15 residues. The germline gives CDR1 SEHNR, CDR2 FQNEAQ (reference sequence). The CDR3 loop is CASSVAGVSTDTQYF. The CDR3 DNA reads as TGTGCCAGCAGCGTAGCGGGAGTGAGCACAGATACGCAGTATTTT.

This clone was detected a few times. The V and J genes are TRBV5-1 and TRBJ1-2; TRBD1 matches at 7 bases. The germline V gene encodes CDR1 SGHRS and CDR2 YFSETQ. The V and J ends lost 4 bases and 0 bases, in that order; junction bases with no gene match: 3. This CDR3 comprises 14 residues. Here the CDR3 reads CASSLGTANYGYTF. DNA for the CDR3: TGCGCCAGCAGCCTCGGGACAGCTAACTATGGCTACACCTTC.

The chain combines TRBV28 with TRBJ2-3; D perhaps matches TRBD2 (6 bases). From germline, CDR1 is MDHEN and CDR2 SYDVKM. The length of the CDR3 is 15 residues. V lost 1 base and J lost 1, with 9 bases in between. The CDR3 DNA reads as TGTGCCAGCAGTTTATCTCCGGGAGGCACAGATACGCAGTATTTT. It is translated as CASSLSPGGTDTQYF. The variable domain in full, completed from reference TRBV28 and TRBJ2-3, reads DVKVTQSSRYLVKRTGEKVFLECVQDMDHENMFWYRQDPGLGLRLIYFSYDVKMKEKGDIPEGYSVSREKKERFSLILESASTNQTSMYLCASSLSPGGTDTQYFGPGTRLTVL.

J is TRBJ2-3 and V is TRBV7-2; 14 bases are a match to TRBD2. The length of the CDR3 is 16 residues. The V gene end was trimmed by 4 bases and the J gene end by 4 bases; junction bases not matched to a gene: 4. Per germline, CDR1 SGHTA and CDR2 FQGNSA. The CDR3 DNA follows: TGTGCCAGCAGCTCCCGACTAGCGGGAGGGGCAGATACGCAGTATTTT. Translation gives CASSSRLAGGADTQYF.

This clone came up once. The chain employs TRBV30 and TRBJ2-5, with TRBD2 identical over 7 bases. This CDR3 region has 13 residues. J lost 4 bases, V lost 2 bases, and 4 bases had no gene match. Germline CDR1 is GTSNPN and CDR2 is SVGIG (reference sequence). CDR3 loop: CAWSNLAAETQYF. CDR3 coding DNA: TGTGCCTGGAGTAACCTAGCGGCAGAGACCCAGTACTTC.

The chain employs TRBV29-1 and TRBJ1-1, with D maybe TRBD1 (5 bases). Germline-derived CDR1 and CDR2 are SQVTM and ANQGSEA. The ends were cut back, 0 bases at V and 2 bases at J, with 7 bases in the middle. The CDR3 totals 13 residues. The CDR3 is CSVEEQANTEAFF. DNA for the CDR3: TGCAGCGTTGAAGAACAGGCAAACACTGAAGCTTTCTTT.

This sequence joins TRBV6-1 and TRBJ2-2; no reliable D call. V lost 3 bases and J lost 2, with 10 bases in between. CDR1 is MNHNS, CDR2 SASEGT, per germline. The CDR3 is made up of 15 amino acids. The CDR3 nucleotides are TGTGCCAGCAGTGAGCTGGGCCCTAACACCGGGGAGCTGTTTTTT. As protein: CASSELGPNTGELFF.

There are a few counts of this clone. This chain joins TRBV5-4 and TRBJ2-1; the match to TRBD2 covers 9 bases. Germline lookup yields CDR1 SGHNT and CDR2 YYREEE (reference sequence). After removal of 4 bases from V and 12 bases from J, the junction contained 17 bases not matched to a gene. The CDR3 contains 16 residues. CDR3 amino acids: CASSGTISSGSLAQFF. CDR3 nucleotides: TGTGCCAGCAGCGGTACGATCAGTAGCGGGAGTCTGGCGCAGTTCTTC.

The table lists this clone with a few counts. This sequence joins TRBV18 and TRBJ2-6, with TRBD1 matching 9 bases. V lost 8 bases to trimming and J lost 4 bases; unmatched junction nucleotides: 9. Germline CDR1 reads KGHSH; CDR2 reads LQKENI. CDR3 length: 16 residues. CDR3 residues: CASRTGGAAGANVLTF. The CDR3 DNA follows: TGTGCCAGCCGTACAGGGGGCGCGGCAGGGGCCAACGTCCTGACTTTC.

This chain joins TRBV7-2 and TRBJ2-7; a weak D match, TRBD2 (7 bases). Looked up from germline, CDR1 is SGHTA and CDR2 is FQGNSA. With 2 bases removed from V and 4 bases from J, the gap between germline ends came to 18 bases. This CDR3 contains 16 residues. CDR3 nucleotide sequence: TGTGCCAGCAGCTTATCCCCGGGGGAGGGGGTTTACGAGCAGTACTTC. Translation gives CASSLSPGEGVYEQYF.

This chain connects TRBV9 to TRBJ2-1, with TRBD2 matching over 10 bases. There are 18 residues in the CDR3. Trimming cost V 0 bases and J 0 bases; bases outside gene matches: 6. The germline gives CDR1 SGDLS, CDR2 YYNGEE. CDR3 loop: CASSVGSGLAPSYNEQFF. CDR3 in DNA: TGTGCCAGCAGCGTAGGTTCGGGACTAGCGCCCTCCTACAATGAGCAGTTCTTC.

The table lists this clone with a few counts. The CDR3 DNA follows: TGTGCCAGCAGTTCTCATTCCACTAGCGCCGTAGATGAGCAGTTCTTC. Translated, it gives CASSSHSTSAVDEQFF. The chain couples TRBV6-2 or TRBV6-3 to TRBJ2-1; 7 bases are shared with TRBD2. Germline V lookup: CDR1 MNHEY, CDR2 SVGEGT. The CDR3 has 16 residues. V gave up 4 bases and J gave up 8 bases; unmatched junction bases: 14.

V is TRBV12-5 and J is TRBJ2-1; 9 bases are shared with TRBD2. The CDR3 covers 15 residues. Trimming took 6 bases from V and 4 from J; bases not matched to a gene: 7. CDR1 is LGHNT, CDR2 FRNRAP, per germline. The CDR3 DNA is TGTGCTAGTGGGGGTAGCGGGAGTTGGTACAATGAGCAGTTCTTC. Residues: CASGGSGSWYNEQFF.

This clone has only one observation. This rearrangement joins TRBV6-2 or TRBV6-3 to TRBJ2-3, with 10 bases identical to TRBD2. J was trimmed by 1 base and V by 5 bases; bases with no gene match: 3. This CDR3 spans 15 amino acids. The germline V gene has CDR1 MNHEY and CDR2 SVGEGT. CDR3 nucleotides: TGTGCCAGCAGTCGGGGGACTAGCGGCACAGATACGCAGTATTTT. Translated: CASSRGTSGTDTQYF.

The genes are TRBV12-3 or TRBV12-4 and TRBJ1-1, with D maybe TRBD1 (5 bases). The CDR3 loop spans 13 amino acids. V was cut by 6 bases and J by 5 bases, with 13 bases left in between. The CDR3 here is CASSLGAVTEAFF. The CDR3 bases are TGTGCCAGCAGCCTAGGGGCAGTTACTGAAGCTTTCTTT.

The rearrangement joins TRBV25-1 to TRBJ2-5, with D tentatively TRBD2 (6 bases). V was shortened by 8 bases and J by 5 bases, with 18 bases between the two germline ends. Germline values: CDR1 MGHDK, CDR2 SYGVNS. This CDR3 is built from 14 residues. CDR3 amino acids: CASGKVGSGETQYF. CDR3 nucleotides: TGTGCCAGCGGAAAGGTCGGGAGTGGGGAGACCCAGTACTTC.

V and J are TRBV19 and TRBJ2-1, with a tentative D call TRBD2 (6 bases). Germline assignment: CDR1 LNHDA and CDR2 SQIVND (reference sequence). This CDR3 spans 13 amino acids. V was clipped by 4 bases and J by 12 bases, with 16 bases between them. The CDR3 DNA follows: TGTGCCAGTAGTACAGCAACGGGGGTCGGGCAGTTCTTC. Amino acids: CASSTATGVGQFF.

This clone was observed a few times. DNA of the CDR3: TGTGCCAGCAGGACTAGCGGGAGGGCCCGCTCCTACGAGCAGTACTTC. Translation: CASRTSGRARSYEQYF. This sequence joins TRBV7-2 and TRBJ2-7; 14 bases align to TRBD2. Germline assignment: CDR1 SGHTA and CDR2 FQGNSA. V dropped 6 bases and J dropped 0; count of bases not matched to a gene: 4. The CDR3 length is 16 residues.

The rearrangement joins TRBV9 to TRBJ2-1; 9 nucleotides agree with TRBD2. Unmatched junction bases numbered 5, after V lost 4 bases and J lost 3 bases. The germline V gene encodes CDR1 SGDLS and CDR2 YYNGEE. The CDR3 totals 15 residues. The CDR3 DNA follows: TGTGCCAGCAGCTATAGTAGCGGGAGCTACAATGAGCAGTTCTTC. Translated: CASSYSSGSYNEQFF.

This chain joins TRBV2 and TRBJ2-5, with D perhaps TRBD1 (6 bases). With 3 bases removed from V and 3 bases from J, the gap between germline ends came to 8 bases. Germline CDR1 and CDR2: SNHLY and FYNNEI. CDR3 length: 13 residues. CDR3 region: CASSDWTEETQYF. The CDR3 region has the DNA TGTGCCAGCAGTGATTGGACAGAAGAGACCCAGTACTTC.

This chain joins TRBV10-3 and TRBJ2-5; possibly TRBD2 for D (6 bases). Germline V lookup: CDR1 ENHRY, CDR2 SYGVKD. The CDR3 spans 14 residues. V lost 8 bases, J lost 4 bases, and 17 bases lay in between. CDR3 bases: TGTGCCATCGGGACCGCCGGGAGAGGAGAGACCCAGTACTTC. Translated, it gives CAIGTAGRGETQYF.

V is TRBV19 and J is TRBJ2-4; 8 bases are a match to TRBD1. V was pared by 5 bases and J by 4 bases, with 7 bases of the junction left unmatched. The CDR3 consists of 15 residues. Per the germline V gene, CDR1 is LNHDA and CDR2 is SQIVND (reference sequence). CDR3 loop: CASSSSGQGKNIQYF. In nucleotides, the CDR3 is TGTGCCAGTAGTTCATCCGGACAGGGTAAAAACATTCAGTACTTC.